A single sample gave rise to the 29 T cell receptor beta chains below, sequenced in a study of T cell responses to AZD1222 COVID-19 vaccine. The repertoire was sequenced with immunoSEQ multiplex PCR; TCRdb's copy has only in-frame clones and lacks some. This table has more than 100,000 clones, roughly 86% appearing once. Material: peripheral blood, obtained on day 0 of AZD1222 vaccination. The receptor set was obtained from an adult in good health.

This chain joins TRBV28 and TRBJ2-3; TRBD2 aligns across 10 bases. Per germline, CDR1 MDHEN and CDR2 SYDVKM. Trimming at V came to 6 bases and at J to 5 bases, leaving 11 bases not matched to a gene. The CDR3 length is 16 residues. The CDR3 sequence: CASSDYSGGRRDTQYF. The CDR3 nucleotides are TGTGCCAGCAGCGATTATAGCGGGGGGCGGAGAGATACGCAGTATTTT. Using reference TRBV28 and TRBJ2-3 for the parts outside the CDR3, the full variable domain is DVKVTQSSRYLVKRTGEKVFLECVQDMDHENMFWYRQDPGLGLRLIYFSYDVKMKEKGDIPEGYSVSREKKERFSLILESASTNQTSMYLCASSDYSGGRRDTQYFGPGTRLTVL.

This chain uses TRBV7-8 with TRBJ2-3; D gene unclear. The V end lost 5 bases, the J end lost 0 bases, and 12 bases lay between the germline ends. Germline CDR1 is SGHVS and CDR2 is FQNEAQ. CDR3 length equals 15 residues. This CDR3 is CASSPAFSSTDTQYF. The DNA for the CDR3 is TGTGCCAGCAGCCCGGCCTTCTCTAGCACAGATACGCAGTATTTT.

The rearrangement links TRBV7-2 to TRBJ1-1, with 9 bases that match TRBD1. The CDR3 is 15 amino acids. V lost 5 bases to trimming and J lost 3 bases; unmatched junction nucleotides: 7. Germline values: CDR1 SGHTA, CDR2 FQGNSA. CDR3 DNA: TGTGCCAGCAGCAAACAGGGGGCCGGGTACACTGAAGCTTTCTTT. Its translation is CASSKQGAGYTEAFF. Together with reference TRBV7-2 and TRBJ1-1, the CDR3 gives the full variable domain: GAGVSQSPSNKVTEKGKDVELRCDPISGHTALYWYRQSLGQGLEFLIYFQGNSAPDKSGLPSDRFSAERTGGSVSTLTIQRTQQEDSAVYLCASSKQGAGYTEAFFGQGTRLTVV.

The chain employs TRBV18 and TRBJ1-4; 9 nucleotides match TRBD1. The CDR3 totals 15 residues. After removal of 3 bases from V and 8 bases from J, the junction contained 7 bases not matched to a gene. Germline values: CDR1 KGHSH, CDR2 LQKENI. CDR3 loop: CASSPKNGQGEKLFF. The CDR3 DNA reads as TGTGCCAGCTCACCTAAGAATGGACAGGGGGAAAAACTGTTTTTT.

The chain carries TRBV10-1 and TRBJ2-1, with TRBD2 matching 8 bases. In germline, CDR1 is WNHNN, CDR2 SYGVQD (reference sequence). V was clipped by 6 bases and J by 3 bases; unmatched bases: 4. There are 14 residues in the CDR3. The CDR3 loop reads CASSLAGYYNEQFF. The CDR3, as DNA: TGCGCCAGCAGCTTAGCGGGATACTACAATGAGCAGTTCTTC.

The V and J genes are TRBV29-1 and TRBJ2-1; possibly TRBD1 or TRBD2 for D (5 bases each). Trimming pared 7 bases from V and 10 bases from J, leaving 20 bases between. The CDR3 covers 13 residues. The germline V gene encodes CDR1 SQVTM and CDR2 ANQGSEA. CDR3 nucleotide sequence: TGCAGCGCAGCAGAAAGGTCCTGGGGGGAGCAGTTCTTC. It is translated as CSAAERSWGEQFF.

The genes are TRBV25-1 and TRBJ1-1; no firm D call. The CDR3 contains 12 residues. The ends were cut back, 6 bases at V and 0 bases at J, with 5 bases in the middle. Germline V CDR1 and CDR2: MGHDK, SYGVNS. The CDR3 region has the DNA TGTGCCAGCAGCAGAGTGAACACTGAAGCTTTCTTT. As protein: CASSRVNTEAFF.

This chain connects TRBV28 to TRBJ1-2, with D unclear. CDR3 length equals 14 residues. Germline CDR1 and CDR2: MDHEN and SYDVKM. V was clipped by 6 bases and J by 8 bases, with 19 bases between them. CDR3 in amino acids: CASRRGLRMGGYTF. The CDR3 nucleotides are TGTGCCAGCAGACGAGGACTCCGGATGGGCGGCTACACCTTC.

This sequence joins TRBV7-9 and TRBJ1-6, with D perhaps matching TRBD1 (5 bases). V lost 4 bases and J 7 bases, leaving 20 bases between the germline ends. Looked up from germline, CDR1 is SEHNR and CDR2 is FQNEAQ (reference sequence). This CDR3 has 17 amino acids. The CDR3 protein is CASSSVVGGLGNSPLHF. The CDR3 bases are TGTGCCAGCAGCTCAGTCGTCGGGGGTCTGGGGAATTCACCCCTCCACTTT. Complete variable domain (other parts from reference TRBV7-9 and TRBJ1-6): DTGVSQNPRHKITKRGQNVTFRCDPISEHNRLYWYRQTLGQGPEFLTYFQNEAQLEKSRLLSDRFSAERPKGSFSTLEIQRTEQGDSAMYLCASSSVVGGLGNSPLHFGNGTRLTVT.

This chain connects TRBV11-2 to TRBJ2-7, with 11 bases aligning to TRBD2. Germline CDR1 SGHAT, CDR2 FQNNGV. The CDR3 has 14 amino acids. V lost 5 bases to trimming and J lost 6 bases; unmatched junction nucleotides: 6. The DNA of the CDR3 is TGTGCCAGCAGCGATCTAGCGGGAGGCCTCGAGCAGTACTTC. It encodes CASSDLAGGLEQYF.

CDR3 sequence: CASSPGGGAEAFF. Here the CDR3 DNA reads TGTGCCAGCTCACCCGGGGGGGGCGCTGAAGCTTTCTTT. The V call is TRBV18, the J call TRBJ1-1; weak D call: TRBD1 (6 bases). This CDR3 spans 13 amino acids. Germline assignment: CDR1 KGHSH and CDR2 LQKENI. The V end lost 3 bases, the J end lost 6 bases, and 11 bases lay between the germline ends.

The V gene is TRBV4-1, the J gene TRBJ1-6; 9 positions agree with TRBD1. The CDR3 spans 15 residues. Germline values: CDR1 MGHRA, CDR2 YSYEKL. V lost 5 bases, J lost 7 bases, and 6 bases stayed unmatched. CDR3 DNA: TGCGCCAGCAGCGTAGCCGGGACAGGGAATTCACCCCTCCACTTT. Its translation is CASSVAGTGNSPLHF.

The rearrangement joins TRBV19 to TRBJ2-7, with 7 bases fitting TRBD2. The ends lost 10 bases at V and 6 bases at J; junction bases unmatched: 9. Germline lookup yields CDR1 LNHDA and CDR2 SQIVND (reference sequence). There are 12 residues in the CDR3. The DNA for the CDR3 is TGTGCCACCCGGGGAGGGGTGAGCGAGCAGTACTTC. As protein: CATRGGVSEQYF.

This sequence joins TRBV27 and TRBJ1-2; 8 bases line up with TRBD1. After removal of 4 bases from V and 8 bases from J, the junction contained 12 bases not matched to a gene. The V gene's germline CDR1 is MNHEY and CDR2 SMNVEV (reference sequence). CDR3 length equals 15 residues. The CDR3, as DNA: TGTGCCAGCAGTTCCTACGGACAGGGTGCGTGGGGCTACACCTTC. This sequence encodes CASSSYGQGAWGYTF.

The rearrangement links TRBV15 to TRBJ1-1; 7 bases match TRBD1. Germline values: CDR1 LNHNV, CDR2 YYDKDF (reference sequence). This CDR3 has 11 residues. J was trimmed by 6 bases and V by 11 bases; bases with no gene match: 6. For the CDR3, the DNA is TGTGCCTTTGGCAGGGGGGCTGAAGCTTTCTTT. Amino acid sequence: CAFGRGAEAFF.

This clone showed up just a few times. The J gene is TRBJ2-7, the V gene TRBV7-9; TRBD2 matches 13 bases. The CDR3 is 15 residues long. V was clipped by 4 bases and J by 5 bases; unmatched bases: 5. Germline V lookup: CDR1 SEHNR, CDR2 FQNEAQ (reference sequence). CDR3 nucleotides: TGTGCCAGCAGCTCCAGGGGACTAGCGGGAAACGAGCAGTACTTC. Translation: CASSSRGLAGNEQYF.

The rearrangement links TRBV6-2 or TRBV6-3 to TRBJ2-7; 14 bases match TRBD2. This CDR3 has 18 amino acids. From germline, CDR1 is MNHEY and CDR2 SVGEGT. V lost 2 bases, J lost 2 bases, and 8 bases stayed unmatched. CDR3 amino acids: CASSYGTSGRKAPYEQYF. The CDR3 nucleotides read TGTGCCAGCAGTTACGGGACTAGCGGGAGAAAGGCGCCCTACGAGCAGTACTTC.

The V call is TRBV6-2 or TRBV6-3, the J call TRBJ2-7, with TRBD2 as a possible D gene (6 bases). Per the germline V gene, CDR1 is MNHEY and CDR2 is SVGEGT. The CDR3 length is 15 residues. V was cut by 2 bases and J by 0 bases, with 11 bases left in between. In DNA, the CDR3 is TGTGCCAGCAGTTACCGGGCGGGACTCTCCTACGAGCAGTACTTC. Amino acids: CASSYRAGLSYEQYF.

This chain uses TRBV24-1 with TRBJ2-3; TRBD1 agrees at 10 bases. This CDR3 is built from 18 residues. V gave up 0 bases and J gave up 4 bases; unmatched junction bases: 9. Germline CDR1 and CDR2: KGHDR and SFDVKD. The CDR3 here is CATSDLPSTGGEADTQYF. CDR3 nucleotides: TGTGCCACCAGTGATTTGCCCTCGACAGGGGGCGAGGCAGATACGCAGTATTTT.

The chain recombines TRBV18 with TRBJ1-1; D is possibly TRBD1 (6 bases). V was cut by 2 bases and J by 5 bases, with 12 bases left in between. CDR3 length: 14 residues. Looked up from germline, CDR1 is KGHSH and CDR2 is LQKENI. The CDR3 here is CASSPGGGTTEAFF. CDR3 DNA: TGTGCCAGCTCACCAGGGGGCGGGACGACTGAAGCTTTCTTT. Combining the CDR3 with reference TRBV18 and TRBJ1-1 gives the whole variable domain NAGVMQNPRHLVRRRGQEARLRCSPMKGHSHVYWYRQLPEEGLKFMVYLQKENIIDESGMPKERFSAEFPKEGPSILRIQQVVRGDSAAYFCASSPGGGTTEAFFGQGTRLTVV.

V and J are TRBV7-9 and TRBJ1-1; D is undetermined. Between the trimmed V and J ends, which lost 5 bases and 1 base, there was a span of 20 bases. Germline CDR1 and CDR2: SEHNR and FQNEAQ (reference sequence). This CDR3 contains 17 residues. CDR3 in amino acids: CASSPYGRAGSNTEAFF. DNA of the CDR3: TGTGCCAGCAGCCCCTATGGCCGAGCCGGCTCGAACACTGAAGCTTTCTTT.

This chain links TRBV5-1 with TRBJ1-4; weak D call: TRBD1 (6 bases). The CDR3 extends over 15 amino acids. The germline V and J ends were trimmed by 2 bases and 7 bases, with 15 bases remaining between them. CDR1 and CDR2 (germline): SGHRS, YFSETQ. CDR3 sequence (DNA): TGCGCCAGCAGCTTTCTCACAGGGACGGGTGAAAAACTGTTTTTT. Translating gives CASSFLTGTGEKLFF.

CDR3 loop: CASSIFLSSGSHEQYF. For the CDR3, the DNA is TGTGCCAGTAGTATATTTTTGTCTAGCGGGAGCCACGAGCAGTACTTC. The J gene is TRBJ2-7, the V gene TRBV19; 10 bases are shared with TRBD2. The CDR3 sequence is 16 residues long. Germline CDR1 reads LNHDA; CDR2 reads SQIVND (reference sequence). The junction had 9 bases not matched to a gene; V was cut back by 2 bases and J by 5 bases.

The chain couples TRBV11-2 to TRBJ2-2; TRBD2 matches 8 bases. Germline assignment: CDR1 SGHAT and CDR2 FQNNGV. The CDR3 consists of 15 residues. V lost 4 bases to trimming and J lost 7 bases; unmatched junction nucleotides: 8. The CDR3 reads CASSYSGGADGELFF. The CDR3 region has the DNA TGTGCCAGCAGCTATTCCGGGGGGGCTGACGGGGAGCTGTTTTTT.

This clone was seen a single time. The chain combines TRBV28 with TRBJ2-2; TRBD2 matches 7 bases. The CDR3 sequence is 13 residues long. Per the germline V gene, CDR1 is MDHEN and CDR2 is SYDVKM. For the CDR3, the DNA is TGTGGGGCCTTAGCGGGCCCCACCGGGGAGCTGTTTTTT. As protein: CGALAGPTGELFF.

The chain couples TRBV2 to TRBJ1-6, with D possibly being TRBD1 (6 bases). V lost 6 bases, J lost 7 bases, and 13 bases lay in between. The CDR3 consists of 14 residues. Germline CDR1 SNHLY, CDR2 FYNNEI. The DNA for the CDR3 is TGTGCCAGCAGGGCAGGGGAAGAGAATTCACCCCTCCACTTT. Its translation is CASRAGEENSPLHF.

The genes are TRBV4-1 and TRBJ1-6, with 9 bases aligning to TRBD1. CDR3 length: 16 amino acids. V dropped 6 bases and J dropped 7; count of bases not matched to a gene: 10. Per germline, CDR1 MGHRA and CDR2 YSYEKL. CDR3 DNA: TGCGCCAGCAGTCAAATGGGACAGGGAGGAAATTCACCCCTCCACTTT. Residues: CASSQMGQGGNSPLHF.

For the CDR3, the DNA is TGTGCCTGGAGTTTTGATGGGTTCAATCAGCCCCAGCATTTT. Protein sequence: CAWSFDGFNQPQHF. The chain links TRBV30 to TRBJ1-5, with D unclear. The germline V gene encodes CDR1 GTSNPN and CDR2 SVGIG (reference sequence). The CDR3 is 14 residues long. The V and J ends lost 2 bases and 3 bases respectively, with 11 bases between them.

This sequence joins TRBV28 and TRBJ2-7; the match to TRBD1 covers 7 bases. The germline V gene encodes CDR1 MDHEN and CDR2 SYDVKM. CDR3 length: 16 amino acids. Trimming at V came to 3 bases and at J to 2 bases, leaving 10 bases not matched to a gene. CDR3 sequence: CASSLGARDRAYEQYF. The CDR3, as DNA: TGTGCCAGCAGTTTGGGAGCGCGAGACAGGGCCTACGAGCAGTACTTC.